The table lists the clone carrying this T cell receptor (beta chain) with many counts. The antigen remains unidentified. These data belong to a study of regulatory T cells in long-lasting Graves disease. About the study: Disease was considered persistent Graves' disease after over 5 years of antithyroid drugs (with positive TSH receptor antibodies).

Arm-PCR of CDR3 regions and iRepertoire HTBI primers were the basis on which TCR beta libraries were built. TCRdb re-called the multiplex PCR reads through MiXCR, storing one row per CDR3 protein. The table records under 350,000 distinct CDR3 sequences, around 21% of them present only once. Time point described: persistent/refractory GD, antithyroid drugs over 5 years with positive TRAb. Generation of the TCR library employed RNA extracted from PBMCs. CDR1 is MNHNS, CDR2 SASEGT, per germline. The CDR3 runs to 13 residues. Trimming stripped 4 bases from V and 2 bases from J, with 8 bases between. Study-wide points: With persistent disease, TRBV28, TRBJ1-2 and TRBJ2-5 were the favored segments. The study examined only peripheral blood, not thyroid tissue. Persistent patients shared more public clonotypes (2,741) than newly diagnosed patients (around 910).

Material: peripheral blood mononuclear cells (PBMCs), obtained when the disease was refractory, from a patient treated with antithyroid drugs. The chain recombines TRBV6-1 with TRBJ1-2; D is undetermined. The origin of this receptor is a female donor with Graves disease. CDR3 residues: CASSASSNYGYTF. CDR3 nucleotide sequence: TGTGCCAGCAGTGCTTCCAGCAACTATGGCTACACCTTC.